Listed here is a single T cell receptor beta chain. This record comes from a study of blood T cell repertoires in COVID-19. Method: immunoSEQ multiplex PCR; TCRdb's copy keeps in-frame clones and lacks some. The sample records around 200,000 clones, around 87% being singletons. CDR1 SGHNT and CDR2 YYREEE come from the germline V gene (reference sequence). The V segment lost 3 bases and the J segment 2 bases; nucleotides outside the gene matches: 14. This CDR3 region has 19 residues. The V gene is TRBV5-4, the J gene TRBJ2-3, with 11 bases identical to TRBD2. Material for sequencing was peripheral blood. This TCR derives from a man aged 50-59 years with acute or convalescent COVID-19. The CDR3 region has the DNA TGTGCCAGCAGCTGGGGGGGGCTAGCGGGAGGCCCAGCCACAGATACGCAGTATTTT. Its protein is CASSWGGLAGGPATDTQYF. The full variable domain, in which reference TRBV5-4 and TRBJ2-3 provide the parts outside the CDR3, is ETGVTQSPTHLIKTRGQQVTLRCSSQSGHNTVSWYQQALGQGPQFIFQYYREEENGRGNFPPRFSGLQFPNYSSELNVNALELDDSALYLCASSWGGLAGGPATDTQYFGPGTRLTVL.